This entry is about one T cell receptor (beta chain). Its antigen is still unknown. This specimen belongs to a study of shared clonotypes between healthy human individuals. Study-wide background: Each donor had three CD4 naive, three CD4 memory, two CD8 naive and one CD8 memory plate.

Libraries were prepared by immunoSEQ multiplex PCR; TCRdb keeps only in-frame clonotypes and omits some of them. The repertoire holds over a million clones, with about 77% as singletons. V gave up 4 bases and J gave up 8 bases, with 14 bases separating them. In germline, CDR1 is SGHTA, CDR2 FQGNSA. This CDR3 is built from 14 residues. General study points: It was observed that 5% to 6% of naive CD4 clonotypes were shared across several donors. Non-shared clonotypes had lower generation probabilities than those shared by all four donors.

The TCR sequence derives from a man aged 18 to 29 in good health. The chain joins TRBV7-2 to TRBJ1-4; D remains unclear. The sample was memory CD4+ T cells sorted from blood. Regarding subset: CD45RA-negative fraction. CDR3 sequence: CASSSDPRGEKLFF. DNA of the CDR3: TGTGCCAGCAGCTCGGACCCCCGAGGAGAAAAACTGTTTTTT.